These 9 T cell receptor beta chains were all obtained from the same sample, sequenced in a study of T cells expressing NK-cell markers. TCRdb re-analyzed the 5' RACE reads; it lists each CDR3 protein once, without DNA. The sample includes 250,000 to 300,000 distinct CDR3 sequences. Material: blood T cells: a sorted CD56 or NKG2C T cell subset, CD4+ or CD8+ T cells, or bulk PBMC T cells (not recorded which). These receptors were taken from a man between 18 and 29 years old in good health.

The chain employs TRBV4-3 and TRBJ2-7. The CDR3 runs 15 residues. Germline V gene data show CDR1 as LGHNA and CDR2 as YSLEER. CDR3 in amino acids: CASSQVVQNSYEQYF.

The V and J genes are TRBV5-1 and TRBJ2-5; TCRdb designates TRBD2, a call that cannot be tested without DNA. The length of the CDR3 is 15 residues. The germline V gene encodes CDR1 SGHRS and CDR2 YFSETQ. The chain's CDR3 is CASSLNAREQETQYF.

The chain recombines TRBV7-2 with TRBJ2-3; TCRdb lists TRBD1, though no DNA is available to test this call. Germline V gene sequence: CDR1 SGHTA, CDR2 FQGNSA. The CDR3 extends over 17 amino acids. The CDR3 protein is CASSKRWAGASGDTQYF.

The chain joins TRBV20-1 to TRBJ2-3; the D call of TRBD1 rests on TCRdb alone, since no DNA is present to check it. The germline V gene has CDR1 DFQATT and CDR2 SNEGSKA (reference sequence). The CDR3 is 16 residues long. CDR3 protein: CSASSPGQGNADTQYF.

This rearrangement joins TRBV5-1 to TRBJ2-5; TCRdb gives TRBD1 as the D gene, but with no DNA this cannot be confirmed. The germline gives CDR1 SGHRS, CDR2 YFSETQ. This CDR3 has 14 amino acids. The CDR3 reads CASSFRQEEETQYF.

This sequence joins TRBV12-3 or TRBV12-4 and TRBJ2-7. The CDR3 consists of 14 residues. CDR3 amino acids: CASSLQDRSYEQYF.

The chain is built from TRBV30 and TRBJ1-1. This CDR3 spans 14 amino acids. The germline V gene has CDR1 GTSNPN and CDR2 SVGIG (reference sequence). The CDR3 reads CAWRGLGGGTEAFF.

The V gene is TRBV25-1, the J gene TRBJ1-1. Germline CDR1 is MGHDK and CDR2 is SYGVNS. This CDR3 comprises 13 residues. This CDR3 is CASSGITRTEAFF.

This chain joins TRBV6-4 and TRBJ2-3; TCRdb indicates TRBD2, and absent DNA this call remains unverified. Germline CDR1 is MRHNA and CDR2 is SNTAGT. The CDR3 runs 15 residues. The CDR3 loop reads CASSAEEGLPHTQYF.